This TCR beta chain was observed in a study of cytomegalovirus exposure and HLA in healthy donors (dated by TCRdb to about 2017). At the level of the whole study: An earlier analysis of about 560 of the donors reported 250 to 350 Gb of sequence data and 117 million unique TCR beta sequences obtained from some 200 million T cells. Rather than using new phenotypic data, the later analysis identified candidate immune exposures from TCR beta sequences and from how often those sequences occurred across donors. Among 300 to 500 genotyped donors of the cohort, an average of around 240,000 unique TCR beta nucleotide sequences was sequenced per donor, of which 15% to 20% were non-productive. Of the approximately 400 genotyped donors, about 80% fell in the genetic ancestry cluster associated with self-reported Caucasian donors. The T cell repertoires of 670 or so subjects were profiled by immunosequencing and related to cytomegalovirus serostatus. An earlier analysis of nearly 600 of the donors applied high-throughput TCR beta sequencing to assess whether each TCR beta V gene segment acted as functional or pseudogenic. A later genetic analysis used genome-wide SNP genotypes for about 60% of the roughly 700 donors, treating that subset as a discovery cohort. Donor age, sex, ethnicity and CMV serostatus were compiled together with the repertoire data. The study combined high-throughput TCR immunosequencing, statistical association of individual TCRs with disease status, and machine learning to predict cytomegalovirus infection status. The study was designed to test whether signatures of past pathogen exposure could be identified by cataloging public T cell receptors. HLA typing included class I and class II loci at four-digit resolution. A later analysis re-analyzed previously published TCR beta repertoires from about 730 donors and added high-resolution HLA genotyping to study TCR occurrence patterns. A separate validation cohort of over 95 different subjects was used in addition to the approximately 670-subject first cohort. The number of typed donors differed by locus: about 629-630 for A, B, C, DRB1 and DQB1; 500 to 550 for DQA1; over 600 for DPA1; and roughly 470 for DPB1. All discovery cohort repertoires had been generated on a single sequencing platform. Several DR-DQ haplotypes were treated as single units for association and clustering because of strong linkage in the cohort. Around 300 gigabases of sequencing data and approximately 85 million unique TCR sequences were included in an early release covering about 620 HLA-typed donors.

The cohort consisted of fewer than 700 healthy bone marrow donors. All cohort members were sampled while nominally healthy, although unrecorded immune exposures were likely present. The donor tested CMV seronegative and was one of the 352 seronegative cohort members. A peripheral blood sample was provided by each donor, and peripheral blood mononuclear cells were used for TCR beta sequencing. Genomic DNA extraction from the blood cell samples was performed with the Qiagen DNeasy Blood Extraction Kit. The paper as a whole reports these results and caveats: In the study, some 160 TCR beta chains were listed as associated with cytomegalovirus. Most CMV-associated TCR beta chains appeared to be HLA-restricted in a later analysis, and the HLA associations seemed to be driven largely by CMV exposure. The authors suggested that the approach could potentially be generalized to other disease states and immunological phenotypes. In vitro tests confirmed that a few of the cytomegalovirus-associated TCR beta chains recognize cytomegalovirus antigens. Compared with equally common non-associated chains, HLA-associated TCR beta chains in a later analysis were more clonally expanded and had lower generation probabilities. This cohort had only TCR beta chains sequenced, and the lack of alpha or paired-chain data limited which features could be detected. Strong co-occurrence of HLA alleles, especially DR and DQ, made assigning TCR associations to individual alleles difficult. The classifier was reported to diagnose cytomegalovirus status with high specificity and sensitivity in both the original cohort and the validation cohort. Linkage disequilibrium might explain the correlated functional status among segregating V segments, but an unknown experimental factor could not be excluded. V-gene and J-gene trimming of TCR beta chains was associated with a missense DCLRE1C variant in a later genetic analysis, and the association was replicated in an independent cohort. Because HLA typing was missing for some donors at each locus, association tests included only the typed subset. A later genetic analysis reported fewer N-insertions in productive TCRs among donors in an Asian-associated ancestry cluster than the roughly 700-donor mean. Sequencing depth was assumed to be roughly uniform across donors in the presence/absence analyses, though that assumption may not hold. The earlier analysis of almost 600 of the donors excluded some 16 rarely observed V segments, including chromosome 9 orphons, because counts were too low. According to a later analysis, TCR association rates differed among HLA loci, with DRB1 alleles showing the most associated TCRs and HLA-C alleles showing the fewest. Most TCR sequences were observed very rarely across donors, whereas some public TCRs were present in many individuals. The only immune exposure information available for the cohort was CMV serostatus. A further reported finding was that TCR beta sequences accurately predicted the HLA-A and HLA-B alleles for most subjects in the first cohort. Broadly in line with IMGT annotations, most TCR beta V segments showed up in productive rearrangements about 90% or about 30% of the time in an earlier analysis of 587 of the donors. A later analysis associated about 16,000 TCR beta sequences with specific HLA alleles at a false discovery rate of 0.05. Several of the top co-occurrence clusters appeared to be linked to parvovirus B19, influenza, CMV and Epstein-Barr virus, according to a later analysis. A cluster of highly shared sequence variants was judged likely to be a technical artifact of the sequencing pipeline. Some IMGT-functional V segments, including TRBV6-2 and TRBV6-3, could not be told apart with the 87-base-pair reads, so those segments were excluded.

The protocol used for the library was the immunoSEQ multiplex PCR assay. For the multiplex PCR, a mixture combining 60 forward primers for TCR Vbeta segments and 13 reverse primers for TCR Jbeta segments was used. The CDR3 region of rearranged TCR beta genes was amplified from genomic DNA with a multiplex PCR assay. The Illumina HiSeq System was used to sequence the amplified TCR beta libraries as 87-base-pair reads. As for the original processing: In a later analysis, some 80 million unique TCR beta chains were counted across the roughly 670 repertoires, and roughly 10 million of these chains were shared by at least two donors. Raw reads were error-corrected and collapsed into unique sequences by a nearest-neighbor algorithm in which closely related sequences were merged to remove PCR and sequencing errors. V, D and J gene segments were assigned by aligning CDR3 sequences to IMGT reference sequences. For a sequence to be retained, at least a six-nucleotide match to both a V gene segment and a J gene segment was required. Rearrangements were classified as productive when the CDR3 lacked stop codons and remained in frame with V and J, and all other rearrangements were classified as non-productive. CDR3 was defined according to IMGT convention as the region running from the second conserved V-encoded cysteine to the conserved J-encoded phenylalanine. The earlier analysis of 500 to 650 of the donors excluded any sequence lacking an unambiguous match to a single V gene segment. In an earlier analysis of approximately 560 of the donors, a V segment was called functional when productive rearrangements were above 56.7%, and segregating when the standard deviation between donors exceeded 5%. A statistical classification framework was built for diagnosing cytomegalovirus status from the catalog of TCR beta chain sequences. V and J gene assignment, in a later analysis, came from comparing TCR nucleotide sequences with IMGT/GENE-DB human TR gene sequences. A later analysis assigned CDR3 sequences and most-parsimonious VDJ recombination scenarios with the TCRdist pipeline. A later analysis defined each TCR beta chain by its CDR3 amino acid sequence plus V-gene family, and excluded reads lacking a unique V-gene family. To address suspected cross-contamination and a sequencing artifact, a later analysis removed a few hundred highly shared, low-generation-probability nucleotide sequences. In a later analysis, a clonal expansion index was calculated for each public chain from normalized within-repertoire ranks of inferred template counts. Generation probabilities in a later analysis came from a VDJ recombination model fitted to out-of-frame rearrangements, and those results were checked against IGoR. In a later analysis, hypergeometric tests were used to score TCR-TCR, TCR-HLA and TCR-CMV co-occurrence, with a repertoire-size bias correction applied to TCR pairs. In a later analysis, false discovery rates were estimated by permuting HLA or CMV assignments 20 times. In a later analysis, co-occurring TCRs were grouped using DBSCAN, and TCRdist sequence similarity was added for clustering within HLA-allele-positive subsets. Repertoires with fewer than 30,000 or more than 120,000 public chains were left out of co-occurrence clustering, as were a handful of repertoires with anomalous nucleotide sharing. Held by TCRdb, this immuneACCESS table contains in-frame sequences only and omits some clones. Under half of the omission traces to an unresolved V gene where checked; the cause of the rest is unknown. V and J calls and clone size are copied from that table; D and trimming were computed from the DNA. Within this sample are about 140,000 clones, with 75% of them counted one time only. The ten biggest clones cover about 3% of the sample.

Note on this clone: Its antigen remains unidentified. No base quality values were provided; no much bigger clone lies one nucleotide off.

The junction carries 17 bases between V and J, which are trimmed by 4 bases and 11 bases respectively. CDR3 length: 13 amino acids, cysteine to phenylalanine. Only CDR3 DNA remains: 39 bases, in frame from the first base. Based on the germline V gene (reference sequence), the CDR1 and CDR2 sequences are LNHDA and SQIVND. The TCR was taken from a man aged 35 to 55 in good health and CMV-seronegative. The receptor chain draws on TRBV19 and TRBJ2-5; a weak D assignment points to TRBD2 (5 bases agree). Sequenced sample: PBMCs. The base sequence is TGTGCCAGTAGTACCGTACGTAATGGGGAGCAGTACTTC. It specifies CASSTVRNGEQYF. With the portions outside the CDR3 filled from the reference TRBV19 and TRBJ2-5 genes, the complete variable region becomes DGGITQSPKYLFRKEGQNVTLSCEQNLNHDAMYWYRQDPGQGLRLIYYSQIVNDFQKGDIAEGYSVSREKKESFPLTVTSAQKNPTAFYLCASSTVRNGEQYFGPGTRLLVL.